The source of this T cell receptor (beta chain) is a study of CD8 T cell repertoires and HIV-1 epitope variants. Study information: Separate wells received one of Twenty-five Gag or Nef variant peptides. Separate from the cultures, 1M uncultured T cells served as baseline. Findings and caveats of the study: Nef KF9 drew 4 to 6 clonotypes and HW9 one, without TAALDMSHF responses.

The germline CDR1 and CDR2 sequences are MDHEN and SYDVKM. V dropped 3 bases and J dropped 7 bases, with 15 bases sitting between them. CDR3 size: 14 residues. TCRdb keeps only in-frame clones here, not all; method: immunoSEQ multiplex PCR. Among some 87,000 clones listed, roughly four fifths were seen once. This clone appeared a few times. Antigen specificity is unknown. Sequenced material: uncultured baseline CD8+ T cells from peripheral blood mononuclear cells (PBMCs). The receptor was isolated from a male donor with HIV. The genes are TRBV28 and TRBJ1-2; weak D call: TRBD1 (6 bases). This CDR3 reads CASSLASDSRGYTF. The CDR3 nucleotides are TGTGCCAGCAGTTTGGCCTCGGACAGCCGTGGCTACACCTTC.